This T cell receptor (beta chain) was captured by sequencing in a study of cytomegalovirus exposure and HLA in healthy donors. Study-wide results and limits: It was reportedly the case that the classifier diagnosed cytomegalovirus status with high specificity and sensitivity.

V was trimmed by 2 bases and J by 2 bases, leaving 10 bases between them. The CDR3 totals 15 residues. Germline V lookup: CDR1 MDHEN, CDR2 SYDVKM. In regard to this clone: Its antigen is not known. Distinct nucleotide sequences in the sample also encode this CDR3.

TCRdb keeps only in-frame clones here, not all; method: immunoSEQ multiplex PCR. The table has about 220,000 clones, around nine tenths seen once. This TCR came from a woman aged 18 to 35 in good health and CMV-seronegative. The sequenced material came from PBMCs. V and J are TRBV28 and TRBJ1-5, with D unresolved. The CDR3: CASSLGGLGNQPQHF. For the CDR3, the DNA is TGTGCCAGCAGTTTAGGAGGGCTCGGCAATCAGCCCCAGCATTTT.